This T cell receptor (beta chain) was sequenced for a study of T cells in Graves' hyperthyroidism and ophthalmopathy. TCR beta CDR3 regions were amplified from RNA. The study used the HTBI primer set for a first-round RT-PCR of the TCR CDR3. TCRdb reanalysed the multiplex PCR reads using MiXCR and keeps one entry per CDR3 protein. The table includes about 270,000 distinct CDR3 sequences, approximately 20% detected once. The study included ophthalmopathy patients with Clinical Activity Score at least 3, NOSPECS grade at least 4 and duration under 3 months. Exclusion followed for patients with uncontrolled infection, other autoimmune disease, pregnancy or lactation. This clonotype was recorded a few times. Antigen unknown. Findings of the study overall: Ophthalmopathy could be told apart from stable hyperthyroidism with a 13 V-J model.

The CDR3 extends over 15 amino acids. V lost 2 bases, J lost 4 bases, and 7 bases stayed unmatched. CDR1 DFQATT and CDR2 SNEGSKA come from the germline V gene (reference sequence). This chain joins TRBV20-1 and TRBJ1-5; 8 bases align to TRBD1. The receptor's source is a man aged 25 to 40 with Graves' ophthalmopathy. The specimen was blood. The CDR3 DNA reads as TGCAGTGCTAGACACAGGGGGATTGGAAATCAGCCCCAGCATTTT. Residues: CSARHRGIGNQPQHF.